Below are 2 T cell receptor beta chains sequenced from a single sample in a study of blood T cell repertoires in COVID-19. The assay was immunoSEQ multiplex PCR, and TCRdb's table has in-frame clones only and misses some. The data contain 300,000 to 350,000 clones, roughly nine tenths of them seen just once; the ten biggest clones take up just under 4%. Sequencing was done on a sample of peripheral blood. The receptors shown here come from a woman aged 60-75 years with COVID-19, enrolled during active disease.

This clone has a handful of counts. The gene calls are TRBV18 and TRBJ1-2, with 7 bases matching TRBD1. The CDR3 extends over 16 amino acids. Trimming removed 0 bases from V and 4 bases from J; junction bases left unmatched: 8. Germline V gene data show CDR1 as KGHSH and CDR2 as LQKENI. CDR3 coding DNA: TGTGCCAGCTCACCACCGGGGACAGCCAACTCCTATGGCTACACCTTC. It specifies CASSPPGTANSYGYTF.

This chain links TRBV7-2 with TRBJ2-3; 7 nucleotides align to TRBD1. The CDR3 has 15 residues. Per germline, CDR1 SGHTA and CDR2 FQGNSA. V lost 4 bases and J lost 0; bases outside the gene matches: 4. In DNA form, the CDR3 reads TGTGCCAGCAGCTCGGACAGGCCCAGCACAGATACGCAGTATTTT. It is translated as CASSSDRPSTDTQYF.